This entry concerns a single T cell receptor (beta chain). Its target is not known. Germline CDR1 is LNHDA and CDR2 is SQIVND (reference sequence). Trimming shortened V by 4 bases and J by 1 base, and 10 bases separated the two germline ends. The CDR3 totals 14 residues. This sample stems from a study of shared clonotypes between healthy human individuals. Looking at the study overall: The composition of the donors was two women and a few men aged 18 to 49. CD4 naive cells filled three plates per donor, CD4 memory three, CD8 naive two and CD8 memory one. Study-wide points: Estimated richness was generally greater in naive than memory subsets. Having only a few donors restricted how much genetic and exposure-history diversity was captured.

Clones were read by immunoSEQ multiplex PCR, and TCRdb kept only the in-frame ones, dropping some. Here the sample spans 1.4 million to 1.5 million clones, over 95% being singletons. Material for sequencing was naive CD4+ T cells sorted from blood. Subset here: CD45RA+ positively selected. The receptor comes from a man between 25 and 39 years old in good health. The chain combines TRBV19 with TRBJ1-1, with a possible D match to TRBD1 (5 bases). CDR3 loop: CASSSRVRNTEAFF. CDR3 DNA sequence: TGTGCCAGTAGTAGCAGGGTGAGGAACACTGAAGCTTTCTTT.